These 10 T cell receptor beta chains were sequenced from one sample in a study of blood T cell repertoires in COVID-19. Sequenced by immunoSEQ multiplex PCR; TCRdb stores in-frame clones only, minus some. Of around 330,000 clones listed, 85% to 90% are singletons. Sequencing was carried out using peripheral blood. These receptors were taken from a woman between 50 and 59 years old with active or convalescent COVID-19.

This chain connects TRBV7-9 to TRBJ1-1; D is unresolved. In germline, CDR1 is SEHNR, CDR2 FQNEAQ (reference sequence). The CDR3 is made up of 14 amino acids. The germline V and J ends were trimmed by 5 bases and 7 bases, with 17 bases remaining between them. The CDR3 here is CASSRPGGRGEAFF. The CDR3 nucleotides read TGTGCCAGCAGCCGCCCTGGAGGGCGGGGTGAAGCTTTCTTT.

This chain joins TRBV12-5 and TRBJ1-6; possible D gene TRBD1, 5 bases. The germline V gene has CDR1 LGHNT and CDR2 FRNRAP. The V end was cut by 0 bases, the J end by 5 bases, with 20 bases between. The CDR3 consists of 19 residues. CDR3 region: CASGLVLVLNRKDNSPLHF. The CDR3 DNA sequence: TGTGCTAGTGGTTTGGTACTTGTTCTGAACAGGAAAGATAATTCACCCCTCCACTTT. Filled out from reference TRBV12-5 and TRBJ1-6, the complete variable domain reads DARVTQTPRHKVTEMGQEVTMRCQPILGHNTVFWYRQTMMQGLELLAYFRNRAPLDDSGMPKDRFSAEMPDATLATLKIQPSEPRDSAVYFCASGLVLVLNRKDNSPLHFGNGTRLTVT.

The genes are TRBV29-1 and TRBJ2-7; TRBD1 agrees at 7 bases. The V gene's germline CDR1 is SQVTM and CDR2 ANQGSEA. J gave up 3 bases and V 5 bases, and 1 base lay outside the gene matches. This CDR3 spans 11 amino acids. CDR3 DNA: TGCAGCGTTCGGACAGGCTACGAGCAGTACTTC. Translation: CSVRTGYEQYF.

The chain carries TRBV29-1 and TRBJ2-7; 7 positions match TRBD1. V trimming: 6 bases; J trimming: 0 bases; junction bases outside the gene matches: 8. The CDR3 is made up of 14 amino acids. Germline V gene lookup returns CDR1 SQVTM and CDR2 ANQGSEA. CDR3 sequence (DNA): TGCAGCGTGAAGGGGACAGCAAGCTCCTACGAGCAGTACTTC. Translation: CSVKGTASSYEQYF.

This sequence joins TRBV5-1 and TRBJ2-2; D is perhaps TRBD1 (7 bases). Trimming pared 2 bases from V and 6 bases from J, leaving 17 bases between. Germline loops: CDR1 SGHRS, CDR2 YFSETQ. The CDR3 covers 16 residues. CDR3: CASSFGPGGFAGELFF. CDR3 DNA: TGCGCCAGCAGCTTCGGCCCAGGGGGGTTTGCCGGGGAGCTGTTTTTT.

The chain couples TRBV9 to TRBJ2-7; 8 bases agree with TRBD1. The CDR3 has 14 amino acids. J gave up 5 bases and V 4 bases, and 8 bases lay outside the gene matches. The V gene's germline CDR1 is SGDLS and CDR2 YYNGEE. DNA for the CDR3: TGTGCCAGCAGCACCATGACAGGGGTCCACGAGCAGTACTTC. Its translation is CASSTMTGVHEQYF. Supplemented by reference TRBV9 and TRBJ2-7, the full variable domain reads DSGVTQTPKHLITATGQRVTLRCSPRSGDLSVYWYQQSLDQGLQFLIQYYNGEERAKGNILERFSAQQFPDLHSELNLSSLELGDSALYFCASSTMTGVHEQYFGPGTRLTVT.

This clone was observed a handful of times. At one of its ends the junction is not consistent with the germline gene, which may arise from a read error. V and J are TRBV7-7 and TRBJ1-5; 10 bases align to TRBD1. CDR1 is SSHAT and CDR2 is FNYEAQ in the germline V gene (reference sequence). This CDR3 comprises 13 residues. CDR3 amino acids: CASSWTGGQPQHF. The CDR3 bases are TGTGCTAGCAGCTGGACAGGGGGTCAGCCCCAGCATTTT. Supplemented by reference TRBV7-7 and TRBJ1-5, the full variable domain reads GAGVSQSPRYKVTKRGQDVTLRCDPISSHATLYWYQQALGQGPEFLTYFNYEAQPDKSGLPSDRFSAERPEGSISTLTIQRTEQRDSAMYRCASSWTGGQPQHFGDGTRLSIL.

The chain links TRBV5-1 to TRBJ1-1; the D gene is possibly TRBD1 (6 bases). Germline V gene sequence: CDR1 SGHRS, CDR2 YFSETQ. This CDR3 has 16 amino acids. The V and J ends lost 0 bases and 0 bases respectively, with 12 bases between them. The CDR3 nucleotides are TGCGCCAGCAGCTTGGGCCCTGACAGGCTGAACACTGAAGCTTTCTTT. Its protein is CASSLGPDRLNTEAFF. The variable domain in full, completed from reference TRBV5-1 and TRBJ1-1, reads KAGVTQTPRYLIKTRGQQVTLSCSPISGHRSVSWYQQTPGQGLQFLFEYFSETQRNKGNFPGRFSGRQFSNSRSEMNVSTLELGDSALYLCASSLGPDRLNTEAFFGQGTRLTVV.

J is TRBJ1-5 and V is TRBV3-1 (or the pseudogene TRBV3-2); unclear D gene. Germline values: CDR1 LGHDT, CDR2 YNNKEL (reference sequence). CDR3 length: 16 amino acids. V shed 1 base and J shed 4 bases, with 14 bases lying between them. CDR3 protein: CASSQGLLTPNQPQHF. CDR3 DNA sequence: TGTGCCAGCAGCCAAGGTCTCTTGACTCCGAATCAGCCCCAGCATTTT.

The rearrangement joins TRBV7-2 to TRBJ1-1; 8 positions agree with TRBD1. The CDR3 is 14 residues long. Germline V gives CDR1 SGHTA, CDR2 FQGNSA. The V segment lost 3 bases and the J segment 2 bases; nucleotides outside the gene matches: 2. CDR3 sequence (DNA): TGTGCCAGCAGCTTGACAGGGGTTAACACTGAAGCTTTCTTT. Translation: CASSLTGVNTEAFF.